This T cell receptor beta chain was captured in a study of metastatic and nonmetastatic thyroid tumors. Study context: Repertoires from blood and tumor or nodule tissue of malignant and benign thyroid patients were compared. Regarding the study as a whole: Malignant thyroid tumors reportedly had TCR beta diversity that was significantly higher than in benign nodules, in blood and tumor.

As handled by the study authors: The authors used CDR3 differences across clinicopathological groups to build a distant-metastasis classifier for papillary thyroid cancer. TCRdb re-called the PCR reads through MiXCR. The authors' filters were not applied to this entry. This sample carries over 40,000 clones, 10% to 12% of them seen once, and the ten largest clones take around 21%. The CDR3 length is 14 residues. The trim removed 1 base at V and 1 base at J, leaving 1 base unmatched. The germline V gene has CDR1 SGHRS and CDR2 YFSETQ. Every patient underwent thyroid surgery untreated. This clone was counted many times. Its antigen is not known.

The chain is built from TRBV5-1 and TRBJ2-7, with 8 nucleotides matching TRBD1. The clonotype was recovered from a female donor with papillary thyroid cancer or a benign thyroid nodule (not recorded which). Some clones in this sample may be carry-over from other donors' samples. Sequencing was done on a sample of blood. The CDR3 here is CASSLRTGSYEQYF. CDR3 DNA: TGCGCCAGCAGCTTGAGGACAGGGTCCTACGAGCAGTACTTC.